The sequence of this T cell receptor beta chain was determined in a study of neurological immune-mediated disorders. General study findings and limits: Neither clinical nor MRI features were found to be associated with the multiple sclerosis repertoire cluster.

About this clonotype itself: What it binds is unknown.

The time point here: longitudinal time-point 3. Using its own MiXCR run on the 5' RACE reads, TCRdb lists one record per CDR3 protein. In the table there are approximately 89,000 distinct CDR3 sequences, 4.3% of which are singletons. The CDR3 runs to 15 residues. Germline CDR1 SGHNT, CDR2 YYREEE (reference sequence). The V and J ends lost 1 base and 8 bases respectively, with 15 bases between them. Sequencing was performed on PBMCs. The chain couples TRBV5-4 to TRBJ1-4, with D hard to call. The TCR was taken from a woman aged 55 to 70 with multiple sclerosis. The CDR3 sequence is CASSLYGEGIEKLFF. The CDR3 bases are TGTGCCAGCAGCTTGTATGGCGAGGGAATCGAAAAACTGTTTTTT.